This T cell receptor beta chain was sequenced for a study of shared clonotypes between healthy human individuals. About the study: The cohort comprised a couple of women and a few men. Their ages spanned 18 to 49 years. Findings and caveats of the study: Tissue TCR repertoires likely differ from these blood-only repertoires. Relative to clonotypes present in all four donors, those not shared had lower generation probabilities.

This CDR3 has 16 amino acids. The V gene lost 2 bases and the J gene lost 2 bases, with 14 bases spanning the gap. CDR1 and CDR2 from the germline V gene are SGHTS and YDEGEE. This clone was seen only a few times. As yet, its antigen is unknown. Per the original data handling: There were no quality scores in the junction-only immunoSEQ sequences, so filtering differed. Using immunoSEQ multiplex PCR, the repertoire was profiled, and TCRdb retains in-frame clones only, with some absent. The DNA was the basis for D and trimming; V, J and clone size are from that table. Among roughly 760,000 clones listed, roughly 70% were seen once.

The sequencing sample was made of memory CD4+ T cells sorted from blood. Subset in this sample: CD45RA-negative fraction. The receptor was derived from a woman younger than 45 in good health. The chain joins TRBV5-8 to TRBJ1-5; D unclear. The CDR3 is CASSLNAELGNQPQHF. The CDR3 coding sequence is TGTGCCAGCAGCTTAAACGCCGAATTGGGCAATCAGCCCCAGCATTTT.